This T cell receptor (beta chain) emerged from a study of T cells after yellow fever vaccination. CDR1 and CDR2 from the germline V gene are SEHNR and FQNEAQ (reference sequence). V was clipped by 0 bases and J by 4 bases; unmatched bases: 3. The CDR3 totals 16 residues. TCRdb re-called the 5' RACE reads with MiXCR, one entry per CDR3 protein. The sample holds around 50,000 distinct CDR3 sequences, 7.4% seen once. The gene calls are TRBV7-9 and TRBJ2-1; 10 bases are a match to TRBD1. Specimen: CD8+ T cells sorted from PBMCs, collected roughly 14 days after the first yellow fever vaccination. The source of this sequence is a man younger than 30 who received the YFV17D yellow fever vaccine. CDR3 sequence reads: CASSLAWDRGYNEQFF. Here the CDR3 DNA reads TGTGCCAGCAGCTTAGCCTGGGACAGGGGTTACAATGAGCAGTTCTTC.